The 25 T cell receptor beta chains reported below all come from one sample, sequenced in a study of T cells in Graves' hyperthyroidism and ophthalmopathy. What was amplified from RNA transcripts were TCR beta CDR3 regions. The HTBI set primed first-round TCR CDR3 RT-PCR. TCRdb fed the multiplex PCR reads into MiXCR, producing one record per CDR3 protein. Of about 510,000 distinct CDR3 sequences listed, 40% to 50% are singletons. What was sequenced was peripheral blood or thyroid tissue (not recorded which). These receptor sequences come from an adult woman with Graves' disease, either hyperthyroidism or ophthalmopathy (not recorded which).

CDR3 protein: CSVQRRDEEQYF. The CDR3 nucleotides read TGCAGCGTTCAGCGTCGGGACGAGGAGCAGTACTTC. The V and J genes are TRBV29-1 and TRBJ2-7; D may be TRBD1 or TRBD2 (5 bases each). CDR3 length: 12 residues. V lost 5 bases and J lost 7, with 15 bases in between. Germline V lookup: CDR1 SQVTM, CDR2 ANQGSEA.

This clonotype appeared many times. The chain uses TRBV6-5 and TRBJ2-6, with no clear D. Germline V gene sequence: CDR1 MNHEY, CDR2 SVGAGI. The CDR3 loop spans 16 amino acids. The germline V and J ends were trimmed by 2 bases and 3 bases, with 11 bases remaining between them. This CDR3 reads CASSYVLAGGANVLTF. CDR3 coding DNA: TGTGCCAGCAGTTACGTCCTGGCTGGTGGGGCCAACGTCCTGACTTTC.

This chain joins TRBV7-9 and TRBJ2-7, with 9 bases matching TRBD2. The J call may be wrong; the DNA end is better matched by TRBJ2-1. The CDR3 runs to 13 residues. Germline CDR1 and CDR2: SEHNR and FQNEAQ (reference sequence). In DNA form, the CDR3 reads TGTGCCAGCAGCAAGGGACTAGCCTATGAGCAGTTCTTC. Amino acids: CASSKGLAYEQFF.

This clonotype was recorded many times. CDR3 sequence (DNA): TGCAGCGTTGGGCTGACAGAGATGAACACTGAAGCTTTCTTT. Its translation: CSVGLTEMNTEAFF. This rearrangement joins TRBV29-1 to TRBJ1-1; D may be TRBD1 (5 bases). This CDR3 region has 14 residues. V was clipped by 4 bases and J by 0 bases, with 12 bases between them. Germline CDR1 SQVTM, CDR2 ANQGSEA.

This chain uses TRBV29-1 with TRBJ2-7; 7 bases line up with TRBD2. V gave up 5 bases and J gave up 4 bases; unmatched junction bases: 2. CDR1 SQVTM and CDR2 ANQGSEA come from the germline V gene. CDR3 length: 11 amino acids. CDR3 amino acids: CSVWGGYEQYF. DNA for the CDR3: TGCAGCGTTTGGGGAGGGTACGAGCAGTACTTC.

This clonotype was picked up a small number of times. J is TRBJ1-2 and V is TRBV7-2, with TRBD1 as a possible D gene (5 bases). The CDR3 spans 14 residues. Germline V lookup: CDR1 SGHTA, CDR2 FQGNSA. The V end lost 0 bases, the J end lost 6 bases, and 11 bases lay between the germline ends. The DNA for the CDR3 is TGTGCCAGCAGCTTAGCACAGGCCTTGGATGGCTACACCTTC. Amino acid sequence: CASSLAQALDGYTF.

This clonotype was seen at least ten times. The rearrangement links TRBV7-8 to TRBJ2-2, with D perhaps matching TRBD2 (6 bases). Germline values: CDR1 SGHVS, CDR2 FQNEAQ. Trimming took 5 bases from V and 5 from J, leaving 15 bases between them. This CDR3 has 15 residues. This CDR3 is CASSPGGSWTGELFF. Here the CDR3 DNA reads TGTGCCAGCAGCCCTGGGGGGAGTTGGACCGGGGAGCTGTTTTTT.

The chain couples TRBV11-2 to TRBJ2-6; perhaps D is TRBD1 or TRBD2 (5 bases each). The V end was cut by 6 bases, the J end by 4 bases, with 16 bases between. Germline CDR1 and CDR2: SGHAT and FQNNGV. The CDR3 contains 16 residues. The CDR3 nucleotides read TGTGCCAGCAGTCTGGGATGGGGGACCGGGGCCAACGTCCTGACTTTC. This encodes CASSLGWGTGANVLTF.

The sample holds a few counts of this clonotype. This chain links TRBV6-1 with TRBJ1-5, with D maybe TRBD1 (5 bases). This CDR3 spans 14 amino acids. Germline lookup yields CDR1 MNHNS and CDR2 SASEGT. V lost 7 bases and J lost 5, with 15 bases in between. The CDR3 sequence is CASNRDPRDQPQHF. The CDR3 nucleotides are TGTGCCAGCAACCGGGACCCCCGGGATCAGCCCCAGCATTTT.

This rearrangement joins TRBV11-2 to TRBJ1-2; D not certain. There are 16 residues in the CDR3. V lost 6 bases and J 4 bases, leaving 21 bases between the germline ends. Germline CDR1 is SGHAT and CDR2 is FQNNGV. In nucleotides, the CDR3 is TGTGCCAGCAGTGCACATGGGGAGGATCGTGGCTATGGCTACACCTTC. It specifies CASSAHGEDRGYGYTF.

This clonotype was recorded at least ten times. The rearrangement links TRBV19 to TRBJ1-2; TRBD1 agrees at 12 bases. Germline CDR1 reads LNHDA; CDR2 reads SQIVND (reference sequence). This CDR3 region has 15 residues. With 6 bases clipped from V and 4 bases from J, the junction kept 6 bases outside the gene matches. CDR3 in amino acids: CASRIGTGGSYGYTF. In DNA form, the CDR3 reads TGTGCCAGTAGGATCGGGACAGGGGGCAGCTATGGCTACACCTTC.

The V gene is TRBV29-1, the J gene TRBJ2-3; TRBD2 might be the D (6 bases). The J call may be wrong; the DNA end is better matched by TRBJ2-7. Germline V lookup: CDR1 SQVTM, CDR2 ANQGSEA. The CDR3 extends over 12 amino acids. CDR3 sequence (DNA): TGCAGCGTTGAAGCGGGGACTCGCGAGCAGTACTTC. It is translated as CSVEAGTREQYF.

The CDR3: CASGETGGGQPQHF. The CDR3 nucleotides are TGTGCCAGCGGAGAGACAGGGGGCGGTCAGCCCCAGCATTTT. The V gene is TRBV25-1, the J gene TRBJ1-5; 10 bases line up with TRBD1. The CDR3 has 14 residues. J was trimmed by 6 bases and V by 8 bases; bases with no gene match: 7. CDR1 MGHDK and CDR2 SYGVNS come from the germline V gene.

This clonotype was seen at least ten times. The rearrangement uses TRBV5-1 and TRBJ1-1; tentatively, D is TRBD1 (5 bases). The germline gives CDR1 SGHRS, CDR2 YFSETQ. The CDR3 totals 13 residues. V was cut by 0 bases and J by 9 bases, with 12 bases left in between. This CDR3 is CASSLGDQGKAFF. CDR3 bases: TGCGCCAGCAGCTTGGGCGATCAGGGTAAAGCTTTCTTT.

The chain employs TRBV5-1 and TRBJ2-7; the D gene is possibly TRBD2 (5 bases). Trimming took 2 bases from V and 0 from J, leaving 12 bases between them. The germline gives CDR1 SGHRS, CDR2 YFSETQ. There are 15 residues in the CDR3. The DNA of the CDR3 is TGCGCCAGCAGCTTTTGGGAGCCCCTCTCCTACGAGCAGTACTTC. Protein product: CASSFWEPLSYEQYF.

DNA for the CDR3: TGTGCCAGCTCACCACGGGAGTTCTACGTCTCTGAAGCTTTCTTT. As protein: CASSPREFYVSEAFF. The J gene is TRBJ1-1, the V gene TRBV7-8; the D is unclear. The CDR3 sequence is 15 residues long. Germline CDR1 SGHVS, CDR2 FQNEAQ. V was clipped by 8 bases and J by 6 bases, with 22 bases between them. The whole variable domain, remainder taken from reference TRBV7-8 and TRBJ1-1, is GAGVSQSPRYKVAKRGQDVALRCDPISGHVSLFWYQQALGQGPEFLTYFQNEAQLDKSGLPSDRFFAERPEGSVSTLKIQRTQQEDSAVYLCASSPREFYVSEAFFGQGTRLTVV.

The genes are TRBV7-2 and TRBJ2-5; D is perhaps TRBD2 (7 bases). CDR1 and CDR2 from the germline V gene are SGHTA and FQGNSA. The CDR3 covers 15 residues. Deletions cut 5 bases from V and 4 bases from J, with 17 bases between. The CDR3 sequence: CASSPSAGAIETQYF. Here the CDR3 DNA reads TGTGCCAGCAGCCCCTCTGCGGGGGCGATAGAGACCCAGTACTTC.

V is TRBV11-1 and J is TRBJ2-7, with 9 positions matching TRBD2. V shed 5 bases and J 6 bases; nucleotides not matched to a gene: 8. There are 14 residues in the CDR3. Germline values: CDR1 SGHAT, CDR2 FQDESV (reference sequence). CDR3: CASSNSGSRSEQYF. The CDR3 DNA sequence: TGTGCCAGCAGCAATAGCGGGAGTCGGTCCGAGCAGTACTTC.

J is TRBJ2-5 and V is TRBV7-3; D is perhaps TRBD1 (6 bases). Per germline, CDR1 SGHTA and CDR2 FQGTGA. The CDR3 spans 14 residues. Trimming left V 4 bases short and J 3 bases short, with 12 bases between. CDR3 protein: CASSSGQYEETQYF. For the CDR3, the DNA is TGTGCCAGCAGCTCGGGACAATACGAAGAGACCCAGTACTTC. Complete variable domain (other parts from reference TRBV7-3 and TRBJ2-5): GAGVSQTPSNKVTEKGKYVELRCDPISGHTALYWYRQSLGQGPEFLIYFQGTGAADDSGLPNDRFFAVRPEGSVSTLKIQRTERGDSAVYLCASSSGQYEETQYFGPGTRLLVL.

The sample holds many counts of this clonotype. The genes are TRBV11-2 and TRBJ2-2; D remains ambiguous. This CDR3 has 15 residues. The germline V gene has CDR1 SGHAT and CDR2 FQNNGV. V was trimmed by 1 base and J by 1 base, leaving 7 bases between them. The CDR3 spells CASSLAVGNTGELFF. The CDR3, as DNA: TGTGCCAGCAGCTTAGCCGTGGGGAACACCGGGGAGCTGTTTTTT.

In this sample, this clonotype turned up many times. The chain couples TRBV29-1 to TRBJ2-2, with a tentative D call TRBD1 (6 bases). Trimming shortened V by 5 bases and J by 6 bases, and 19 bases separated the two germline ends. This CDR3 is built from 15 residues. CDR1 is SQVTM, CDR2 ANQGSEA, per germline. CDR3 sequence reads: CSVYGLLGAPGELFF. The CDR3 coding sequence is TGCAGCGTTTATGGACTCCTGGGGGCACCCGGGGAGCTGTTTTTT.

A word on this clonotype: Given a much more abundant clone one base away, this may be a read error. For the CDR3, the DNA is TGTGCCATCATTGAGGACGGCATGAACACTGAAGCTTTCTTT. Translation: CAIIEDGMNTEAFF. The V and J genes are TRBV10-3 and TRBJ1-1, with D uncertain. The CDR3 covers 14 residues. Germline V lookup: CDR1 ENHRY, CDR2 SYGVKD.

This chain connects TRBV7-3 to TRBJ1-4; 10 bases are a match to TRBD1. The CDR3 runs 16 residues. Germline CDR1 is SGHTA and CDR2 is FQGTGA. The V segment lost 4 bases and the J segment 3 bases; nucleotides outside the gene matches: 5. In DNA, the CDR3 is TGTGCCAGCAGCTCCGGACAGGGGGTGTCTAATGAAAAACTGTTTTTT. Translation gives CASSSGQGVSNEKLFF.

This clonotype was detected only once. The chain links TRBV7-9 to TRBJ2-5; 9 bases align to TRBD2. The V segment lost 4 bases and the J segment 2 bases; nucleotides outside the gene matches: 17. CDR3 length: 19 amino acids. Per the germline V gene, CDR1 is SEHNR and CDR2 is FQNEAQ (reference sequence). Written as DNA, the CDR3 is TGTGCCAGCAGCTATCGCGGGGGTGTTAGCGGGAGCCGACAAGAGACCCAGTACTTC. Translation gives CASSYRGGVSGSRQETQYF.

This CDR3 reads CAISETGRVQYF. The CDR3 coding sequence is TGTGCCATCAGTGAAACGGGGAGGGTTCAGTACTTC. This chain connects TRBV10-3 to TRBJ2-7; 7 bases align to TRBD2. CDR3 length equals 12 residues. V lost 3 bases to trimming and J lost 10 bases; unmatched junction nucleotides: 6. Germline V CDR1 and CDR2: ENHRY, SYGVKD.